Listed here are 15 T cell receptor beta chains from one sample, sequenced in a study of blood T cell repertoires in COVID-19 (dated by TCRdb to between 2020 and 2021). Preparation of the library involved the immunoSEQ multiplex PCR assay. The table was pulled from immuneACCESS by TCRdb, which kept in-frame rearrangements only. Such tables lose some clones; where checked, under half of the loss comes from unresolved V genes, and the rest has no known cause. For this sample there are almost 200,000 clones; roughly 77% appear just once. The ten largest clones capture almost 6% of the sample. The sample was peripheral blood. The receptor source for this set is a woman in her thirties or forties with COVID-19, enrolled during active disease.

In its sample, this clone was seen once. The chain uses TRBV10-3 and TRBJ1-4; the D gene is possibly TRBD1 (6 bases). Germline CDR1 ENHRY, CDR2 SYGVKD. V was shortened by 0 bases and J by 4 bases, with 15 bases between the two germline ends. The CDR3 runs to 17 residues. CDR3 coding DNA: TGTGCCATCAGTGAGTCTTCCCAGGACAGTTTTAATGAAAAACTGTTTTTT. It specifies CAISESSQDSFNEKLFF.

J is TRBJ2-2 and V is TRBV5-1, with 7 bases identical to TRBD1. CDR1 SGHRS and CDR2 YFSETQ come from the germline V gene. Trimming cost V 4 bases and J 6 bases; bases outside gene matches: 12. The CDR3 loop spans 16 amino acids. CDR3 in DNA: TGCGCCAGCAGCGGACAGGTTTTTGGTCCCTCCGGGGAGCTGTTTTTT. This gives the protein CASSGQVFGPSGELFF.

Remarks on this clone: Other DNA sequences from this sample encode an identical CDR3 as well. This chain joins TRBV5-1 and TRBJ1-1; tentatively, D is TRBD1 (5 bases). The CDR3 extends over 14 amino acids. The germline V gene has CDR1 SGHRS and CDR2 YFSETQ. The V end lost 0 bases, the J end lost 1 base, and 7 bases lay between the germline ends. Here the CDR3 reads CASSLGQPNTEAFF. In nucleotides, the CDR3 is TGCGCCAGCAGCTTGGGACAGCCGAACACTGAAGCTTTCTTT.

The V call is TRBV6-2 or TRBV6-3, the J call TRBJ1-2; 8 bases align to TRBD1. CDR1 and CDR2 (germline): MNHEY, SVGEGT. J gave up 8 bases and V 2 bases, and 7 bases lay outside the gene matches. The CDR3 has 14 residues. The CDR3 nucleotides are TGTGCCAGCAGTTACGCCCGACAGGGGCAAGGCTACACCTTC. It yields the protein CASSYARQGQGYTF.

The CDR3 protein is CASRIEGVDNSPLHF. DNA of the CDR3: TGTGCCAGCAGGATAGAGGGTGTCGATAATTCACCCCTCCACTTT. The rearrangement links TRBV3-1 (or the pseudogene TRBV3-2) to TRBJ1-6; D gene unclear. CDR3 length: 15 amino acids. In germline, CDR1 is LGHDT, CDR2 YNNKEL (reference sequence). Trimming took 6 bases from V and 5 from J, leaving 14 bases between them.

The CDR3 loop reads CASSGGRGNQPQHF. DNA for the CDR3: TGTGCCAGTTCAGGGGGCAGGGGAAATCAGCCCCAGCATTTT. The rearrangement joins TRBV19 to TRBJ1-5; 8 nucleotides line up with TRBD1. Germline CDR1 LNHDA, CDR2 SQIVND (reference sequence). The CDR3 sequence is 14 residues long. Trimming removed 8 bases from V and 4 bases from J; junction bases left unmatched: 7.

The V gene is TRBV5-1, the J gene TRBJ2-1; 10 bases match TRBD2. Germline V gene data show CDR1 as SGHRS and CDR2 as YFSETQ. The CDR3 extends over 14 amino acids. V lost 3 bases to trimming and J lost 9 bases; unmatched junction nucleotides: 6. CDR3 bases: TGCGCCAGCAGCTCAGCGGGGGGGCAGGTTGAGCAGTTCTTC. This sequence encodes CASSSAGGQVEQFF.

The CDR3 here is CASSRPGGDETQYF. The DNA for the CDR3 is TGCGCCAGCAGCCGGCCAGGGGGCGATGAGACCCAGTACTTC. The chain couples TRBV5-1 to TRBJ2-5; 8 bases are shared with TRBD1. Trimming removed 4 bases from V and 5 bases from J; junction bases left unmatched: 7. The CDR3 is 14 residues long. The germline V gene has CDR1 SGHRS and CDR2 YFSETQ.

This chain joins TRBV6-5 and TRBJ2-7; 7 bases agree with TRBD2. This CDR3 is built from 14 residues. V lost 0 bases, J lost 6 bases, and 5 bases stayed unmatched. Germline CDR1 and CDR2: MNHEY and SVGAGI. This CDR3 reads CASSYSPRGGEQYF. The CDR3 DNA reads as TGTGCCAGCAGTTACTCGCCTCGCGGGGGCGAGCAGTACTTC.

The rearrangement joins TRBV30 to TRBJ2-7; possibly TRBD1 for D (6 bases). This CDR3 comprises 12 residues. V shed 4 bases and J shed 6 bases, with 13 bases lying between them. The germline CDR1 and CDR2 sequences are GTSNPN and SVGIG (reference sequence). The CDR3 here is CAWTHQGSEQYF. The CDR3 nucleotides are TGTGCCTGGACCCACCAGGGGAGCGAGCAGTACTTC.

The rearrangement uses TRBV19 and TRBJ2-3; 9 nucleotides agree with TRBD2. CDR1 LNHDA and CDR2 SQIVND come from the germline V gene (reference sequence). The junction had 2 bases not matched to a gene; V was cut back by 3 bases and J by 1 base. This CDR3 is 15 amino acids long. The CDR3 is CASSIGGGGTDTQYF. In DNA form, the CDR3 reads TGTGCCAGTAGTATCGGCGGGGGGGGCACAGATACGCAGTATTTT.

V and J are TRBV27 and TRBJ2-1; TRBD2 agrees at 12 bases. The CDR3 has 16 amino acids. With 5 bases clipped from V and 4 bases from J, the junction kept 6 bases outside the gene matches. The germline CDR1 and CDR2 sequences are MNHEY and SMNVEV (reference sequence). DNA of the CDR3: TGTGCCAGCAGTCCTACACTAGCGGGGGGTTACAATGAGCAGTTCTTC. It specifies CASSPTLAGGYNEQFF.

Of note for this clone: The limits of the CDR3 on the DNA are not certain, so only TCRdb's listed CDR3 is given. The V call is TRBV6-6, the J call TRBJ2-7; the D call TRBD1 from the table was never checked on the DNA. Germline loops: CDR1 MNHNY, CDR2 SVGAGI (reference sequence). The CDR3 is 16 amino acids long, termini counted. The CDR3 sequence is CASSYSILAQTYEQYF.

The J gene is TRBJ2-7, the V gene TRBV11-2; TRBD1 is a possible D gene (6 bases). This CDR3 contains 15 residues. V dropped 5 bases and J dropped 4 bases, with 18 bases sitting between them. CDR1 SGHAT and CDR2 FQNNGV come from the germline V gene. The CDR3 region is CASSPTGTRGYEQYF. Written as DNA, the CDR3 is TGTGCCAGCAGCCCAACCGGGACAAGGGGGTACGAGCAGTACTTC.

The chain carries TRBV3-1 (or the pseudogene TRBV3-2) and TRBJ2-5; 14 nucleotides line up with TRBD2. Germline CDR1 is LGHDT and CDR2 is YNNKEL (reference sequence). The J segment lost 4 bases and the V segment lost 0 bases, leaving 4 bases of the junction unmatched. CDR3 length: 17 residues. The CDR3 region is CASSQDGLAGGRETQYF. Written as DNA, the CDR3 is TGTGCCAGCAGCCAAGATGGACTAGCGGGGGGTCGAGAGACCCAGTACTTC.